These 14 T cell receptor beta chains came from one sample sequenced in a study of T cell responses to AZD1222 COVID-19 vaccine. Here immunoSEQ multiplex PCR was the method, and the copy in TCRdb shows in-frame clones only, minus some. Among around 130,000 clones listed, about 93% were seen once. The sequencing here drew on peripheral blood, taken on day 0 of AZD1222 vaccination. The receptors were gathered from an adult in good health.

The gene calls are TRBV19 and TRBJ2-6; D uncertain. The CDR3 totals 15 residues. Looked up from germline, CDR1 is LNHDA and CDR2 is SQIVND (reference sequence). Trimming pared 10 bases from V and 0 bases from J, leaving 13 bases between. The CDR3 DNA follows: TGTGCCACCCATCCCCCAAGCTCTGGGGCCAACGTCCTGACTTTC. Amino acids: CATHPPSSGANVLTF.

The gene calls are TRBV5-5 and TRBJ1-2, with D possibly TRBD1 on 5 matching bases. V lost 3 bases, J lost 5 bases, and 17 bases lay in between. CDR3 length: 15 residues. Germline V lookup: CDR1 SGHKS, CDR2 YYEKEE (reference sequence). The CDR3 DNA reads TGTGCCAGCAGCTCCCCCGACACGGGGGGGTATGGCTACACCTTC. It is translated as CASSSPDTGGYGYTF.

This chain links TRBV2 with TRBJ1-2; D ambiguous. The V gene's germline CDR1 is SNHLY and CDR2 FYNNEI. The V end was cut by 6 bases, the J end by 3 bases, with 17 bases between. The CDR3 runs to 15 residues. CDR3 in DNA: TGTGCCAGCAGCGGAGACTTGGGCATTGACTATGGCTACACCTTC. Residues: CASSGDLGIDYGYTF. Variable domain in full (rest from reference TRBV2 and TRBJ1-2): EPEVTQTPSHQVTQMGQEVILRCVPISNHLYFYWYRQILGQKVEFLVSFYNNEISEKSEIFDDQFSVERPDGSNFTLKIRSTKLEDSAMYFCASSGDLGIDYGYTFGSGTRLTVV.

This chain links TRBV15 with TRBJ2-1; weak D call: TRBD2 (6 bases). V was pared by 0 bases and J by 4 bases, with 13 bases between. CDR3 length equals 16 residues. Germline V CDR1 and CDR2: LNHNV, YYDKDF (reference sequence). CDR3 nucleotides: TGTGCCACCAGCAGAGATACGCGGGACCAGTACAATGAGCAGTTCTTC. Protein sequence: CATSRDTRDQYNEQFF.

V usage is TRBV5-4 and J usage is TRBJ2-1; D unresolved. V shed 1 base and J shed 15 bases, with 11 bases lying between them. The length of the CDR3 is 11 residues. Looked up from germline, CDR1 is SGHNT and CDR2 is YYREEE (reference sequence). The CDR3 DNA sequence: TGTGCCAGCAGCTTGTGCTCCCTGGGGTTCTTC. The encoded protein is CASSLCSLGFF.

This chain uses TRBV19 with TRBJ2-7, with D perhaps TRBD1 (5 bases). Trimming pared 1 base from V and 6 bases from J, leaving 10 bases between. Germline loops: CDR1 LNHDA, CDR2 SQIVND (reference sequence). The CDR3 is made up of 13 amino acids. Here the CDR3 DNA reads TGTGCCAGTAGTATAGGCAGGGAAGGCGAGCAGTACTTC. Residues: CASSIGREGEQYF. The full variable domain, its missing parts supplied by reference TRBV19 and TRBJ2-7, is DGGITQSPKYLFRKEGQNVTLSCEQNLNHDAMYWYRQDPGQGLRLIYYSQIVNDFQKGDIAEGYSVSREKKESFPLTVTSAQKNPTAFYLCASSIGREGEQYFGPGTRLTVT.

CDR3 DNA: TGTGCCAGCAGCACTCGGAGGACAGGTCCAGAGACCCAGTACTTC. Translated, it gives CASSTRRTGPETQYF. The rearrangement joins TRBV7-8 to TRBJ2-5, with 7 nucleotides matching TRBD1. V lost 5 bases and J lost 4; bases outside the gene matches: 10. The CDR3 length is 15 residues. Germline CDR1 and CDR2: SGHVS and FQNEAQ.

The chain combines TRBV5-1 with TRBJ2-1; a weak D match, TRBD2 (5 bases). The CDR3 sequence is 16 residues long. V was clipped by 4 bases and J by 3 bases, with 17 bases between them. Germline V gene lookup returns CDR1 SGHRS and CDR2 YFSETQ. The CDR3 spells CASSPSGGRSYNEQFF. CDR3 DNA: TGCGCCAGCAGCCCCTCCGGCGGGCGGAGCTACAATGAGCAGTTCTTC.

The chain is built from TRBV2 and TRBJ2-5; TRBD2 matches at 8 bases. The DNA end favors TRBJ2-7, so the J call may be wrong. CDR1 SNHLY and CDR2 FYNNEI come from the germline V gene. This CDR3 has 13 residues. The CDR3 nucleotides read TGTGCCAGCAGTGCCGGGACTAGTAACGAGCAGTACTTC. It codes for CASSAGTSNEQYF.

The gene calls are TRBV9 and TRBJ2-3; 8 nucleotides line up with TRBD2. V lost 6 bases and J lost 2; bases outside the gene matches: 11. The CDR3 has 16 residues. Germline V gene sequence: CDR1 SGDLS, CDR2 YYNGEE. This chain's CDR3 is CASTLTVAGFTDTQYF. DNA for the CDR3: TGTGCCAGCACCTTAACGGTAGCGGGATTCACAGATACGCAGTATTTT.

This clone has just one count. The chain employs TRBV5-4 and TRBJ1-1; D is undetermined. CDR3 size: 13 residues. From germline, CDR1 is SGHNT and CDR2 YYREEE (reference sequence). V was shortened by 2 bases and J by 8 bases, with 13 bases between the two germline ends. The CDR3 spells CASSFLPAREAFF. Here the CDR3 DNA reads TGTGCCAGCAGCTTCCTACCCGCAAGGGAAGCTTTCTTT.

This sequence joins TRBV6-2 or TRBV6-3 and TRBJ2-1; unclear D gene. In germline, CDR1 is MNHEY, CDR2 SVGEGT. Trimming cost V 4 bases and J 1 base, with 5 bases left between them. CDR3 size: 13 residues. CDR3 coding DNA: TGTGCCAGCAGTTTCCTATCCTACAATGAGCAGTTCTTC. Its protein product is CASSFLSYNEQFF.

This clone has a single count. In nucleotides, the CDR3 is TGTTCCCGGGCAGACTCCTACAATGAGCAGTTCTTC. As protein: CSRADSYNEQFF. The chain combines TRBV30 with TRBJ2-1; D is unclear. There are 12 residues in the CDR3. CDR1 is GTSNPN, CDR2 SVGIG, per germline (reference sequence). Variable domain in full (rest from reference TRBV30 and TRBJ2-1): SQTIHQWPATLVQPVGSPLSLECTVEGTSNPNLYWYRQAAGRGLQLLFYSVGIGQISSEVPQNLSASRPQDRQFILSSKKLLLSDSGFYLCSRADSYNEQFFGPGTRLTVL.

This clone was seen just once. This chain's CDR3 is CASSPKLAGVSEQFF. CDR3 bases: TGTGCCAGCAGCCCGAAACTAGCGGGAGTCTCTGAGCAGTTCTTC. The chain uses TRBV9 and TRBJ2-1, with 11 bases fitting TRBD2. The V gene's germline CDR1 is SGDLS and CDR2 YYNGEE. Trimming cost V 4 bases and J 9 bases; bases outside gene matches: 9. CDR3 length equals 15 residues.